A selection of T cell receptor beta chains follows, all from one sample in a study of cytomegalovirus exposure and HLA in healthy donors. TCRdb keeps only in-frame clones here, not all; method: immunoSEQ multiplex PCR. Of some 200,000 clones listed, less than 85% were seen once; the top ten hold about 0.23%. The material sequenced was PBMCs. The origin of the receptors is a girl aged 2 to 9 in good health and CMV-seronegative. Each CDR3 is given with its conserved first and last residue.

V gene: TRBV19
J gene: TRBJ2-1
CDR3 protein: CASSIAASGYYNEQFF

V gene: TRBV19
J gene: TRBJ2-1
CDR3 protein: CASSSGSSYNEQFF

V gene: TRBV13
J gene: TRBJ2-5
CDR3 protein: CASSRLAGGQETQYF

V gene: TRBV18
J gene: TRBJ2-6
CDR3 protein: CASSILGQGGSGANVLTF

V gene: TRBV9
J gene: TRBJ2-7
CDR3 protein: CASSASSGRGRAEQYF

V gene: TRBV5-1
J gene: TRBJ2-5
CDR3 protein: CASSLAQETQYF

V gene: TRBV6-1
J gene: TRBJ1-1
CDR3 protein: CASSGTGPLFLF

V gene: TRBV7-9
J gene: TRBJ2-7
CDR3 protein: CASSRGGGYEQYF

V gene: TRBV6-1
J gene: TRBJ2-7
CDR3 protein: CASSEIQHSYEQYF

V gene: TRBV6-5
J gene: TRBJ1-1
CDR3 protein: CASSYSAGNTEAFF

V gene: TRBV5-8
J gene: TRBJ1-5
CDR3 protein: CASSLRGRNQPQHF

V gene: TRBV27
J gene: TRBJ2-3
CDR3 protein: CASRIAGSSTDTQYF

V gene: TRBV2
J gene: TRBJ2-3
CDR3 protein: CASSESSGSTDTQYF

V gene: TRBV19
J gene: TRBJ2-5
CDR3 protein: CASSSGEETQYF

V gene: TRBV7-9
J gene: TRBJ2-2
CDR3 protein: CASSLGTGSQNTGELFF

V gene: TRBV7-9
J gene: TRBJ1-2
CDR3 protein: CASSSQGGHNFYGYTF

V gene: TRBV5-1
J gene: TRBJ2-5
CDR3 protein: CASSLGGTVKETQYF

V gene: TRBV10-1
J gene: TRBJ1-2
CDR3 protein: CASSETLRQAINF

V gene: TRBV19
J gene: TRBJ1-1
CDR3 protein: CASAPGHNTEAFF

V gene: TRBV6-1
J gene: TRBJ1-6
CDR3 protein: CASSDRGGPTFSPLHF

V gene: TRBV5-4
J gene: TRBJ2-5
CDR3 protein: CASSPGLETQYF

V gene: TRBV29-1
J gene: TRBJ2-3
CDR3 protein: CSVVLVLAGEADTQYF

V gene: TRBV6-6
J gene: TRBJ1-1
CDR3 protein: CASRRLRGPDEAFF

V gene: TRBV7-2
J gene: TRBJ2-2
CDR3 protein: CASSRRQQRYTGELFF

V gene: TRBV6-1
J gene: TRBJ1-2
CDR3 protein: CASSDRRANYGYTF

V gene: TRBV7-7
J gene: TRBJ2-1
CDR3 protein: CASSSNSGRDSVGEQFF

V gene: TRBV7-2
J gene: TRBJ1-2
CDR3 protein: CASSLVVAVTNYGYTF

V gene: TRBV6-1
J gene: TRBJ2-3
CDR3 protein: CASSGYTGTSVVYTQYF

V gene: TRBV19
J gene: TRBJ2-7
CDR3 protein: CASSTSGTRYEQYF

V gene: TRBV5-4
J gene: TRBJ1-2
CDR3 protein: CASSLGTAYGYTF

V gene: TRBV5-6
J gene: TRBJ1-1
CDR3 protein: CASSLANPGKFTEAFF

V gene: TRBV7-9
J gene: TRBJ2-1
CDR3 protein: CASRRDGLVSYNEQFF

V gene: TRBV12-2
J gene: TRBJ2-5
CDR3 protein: CASRPPREKTQYF

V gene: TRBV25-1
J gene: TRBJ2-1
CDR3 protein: CASSLAGANNEQFF

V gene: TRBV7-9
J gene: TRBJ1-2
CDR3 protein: CASSRLGTFSSNYGYTF

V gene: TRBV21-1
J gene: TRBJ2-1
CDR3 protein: CASIQGGSPDHEQFF

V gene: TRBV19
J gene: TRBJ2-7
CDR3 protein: CASSPNRGQDEQYF

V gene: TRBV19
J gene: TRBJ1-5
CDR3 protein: CASRQGGQPQHF

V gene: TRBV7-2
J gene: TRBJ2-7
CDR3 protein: CASSIQGAVGEQYF

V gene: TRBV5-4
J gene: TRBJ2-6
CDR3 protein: CASSFRDSSKGANVLTF

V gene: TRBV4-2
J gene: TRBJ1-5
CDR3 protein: CASSQDGTGGTLSNQPQHF